A selection of T cell receptor beta chains follows, all from one sample in a study of T-cell reconstitution after alpha-beta-depleted transplantation in children. MiXCR, applied by TCRdb to the PCR reads, yields one record per CDR3 protein. The data hold over 450,000 distinct CDR3 sequences, with over 9.5% observed a single time. The input for sequencing was PBMCs, taken before TCRalphabeta/CD19-depleted stem cell transplant. The source of these receptors is a child aged 2-9 years with inherited bone marrow failure, due to receive a stem cell transplant. The CDR3 runs from the conserved cysteine through the conserved F or W. Fields, in order: D gene, V gene, J gene, CDR3 length, CDR3 protein. A D gene is named only where the DNA matches it firmly.

D: -
V: TRBV7-2
J: TRBJ2-4
length: 12
CDR3: CASSGFPNIQYF

D: -
V: TRBV20-1
J: TRBJ2-1
length: 12
CDR3: CSARFRANEQFF

D: TRBD2
V: TRBV20-1
J: TRBJ2-1
length: 13
CDR3: CRGTSGRANEQFF

D: -
V: TRBV3-1
J: TRBJ1-1
length: 16
CDR3: CASSQGEFGGRTEAFF

D: -
V: TRBV28
J: TRBJ2-7
length: 15
CDR3: CASSLRGEMVYEQYF

D: -
V: TRBV2
J: TRBJ2-5
length: 16
CDR3: CASSDGRGKKAETQYF

D: -
V: TRBV6-1
J: TRBJ2-6
length: 15
CDR3: CASSSQRSGANVLTF

D: TRBD1
V: TRBV20-1
J: TRBJ2-2
length: 17
CDR3: CSARVSDRVMNTGELFF

D: -
V: TRBV2
J: TRBJ1-2
length: 17
CDR3: CASSETGSTPGVYGYTF

D: -
V: TRBV20-1
J: TRBJ2-3
length: 12
CDR3: CSARGARDTQYF

D: -
V: TRBV7-8
J: TRBJ2-6
length: 15
CDR3: CALETANSGANVLTF

D: TRBD1
V: TRBV14
J: TRBJ2-3
length: 15
CDR3: CASSQRGQGVDTQYF

D: TRBD2
V: TRBV10-3
J: TRBJ2-1
length: 14
CDR3: CAISGLAGFNEQFF

D: -
V: TRBV30
J: TRBJ1-2
length: 10
CDR3: CAWKDYGYTF

D: TRBD1
V: TRBV5-1
J: TRBJ2-1
length: 16
CDR3: CASSSPDRDSYNEQFF

D: -
V: TRBV27
J: TRBJ2-6
length: 12
CDR3: CASSSGANVLTF

D: TRBD1
V: TRBV28
J: TRBJ2-1
length: 17
CDR3: CASSLSPQGVSYNEQFF

D: -
V: TRBV7-8
J: TRBJ2-7
length: 17
CDR3: CASSLDRRQGPTYEQYF

D: TRBD2
V: TRBV4-3
J: TRBJ2-5
length: 17
CDR3: CASSRSRGLAGKETQYF

D: TRBD2
V: TRBV30
J: TRBJ2-5
length: 13
CDR3: CAWSGREGETQYF

D: TRBD1
V: TRBV6-5
J: TRBJ1-2
length: 16
CDR3: CASSYSLQGADYGYTF

D: TRBD1
V: TRBV30
J: TRBJ1-2
length: 14
CDR3: CAWVGRQGNYGYTF

D: -
V: TRBV28
J: TRBJ2-7
length: 15
CDR3: CASSFGGFVGYEQYF

D: TRBD2
V: TRBV7-9
J: TRBJ2-1
length: 17
CDR3: CASSLAVLALATNEQFF

D: -
V: TRBV4-1
J: TRBJ2-2
length: 16
CDR3: CASSQRQFSNTGELFF

D: -
V: TRBV3-1
J: TRBJ2-2
length: 17
CDR3: CASSQDLRRTNTGELFF

D: TRBD2
V: TRBV12-3/TRBV12-4
J: TRBJ2-2
length: 18
CDR3: CTSSLAPGLGSLTGELFF

D: TRBD2
V: TRBV27
J: TRBJ2-3
length: 18
CDR3: CASSLSSGRPVPTDTQYF

D: TRBD2
V: TRBV7-2
J: TRBJ2-3
length: 17
CDR3: CASSLTRTSGRTDTQYF

D: TRBD2
V: TRBV3-1
J: TRBJ2-5
length: 22
CDR3: CASSQDTVPGSGRGPAQETQYF

D: -
V: TRBV7-9
J: TRBJ1-2
length: 15
CDR3: CASSLEGTSNYGYTF

D: TRBD1
V: TRBV10-3
J: TRBJ2-7
length: 14
CDR3: CAITPRDRGYEQYF

D: TRBD2
V: TRBV2
J: TRBJ2-1
length: 15
CDR3: CASGQTSGSGNEQFF

D: TRBD2
V: TRBV4-2
J: TRBJ2-1
length: 22
CDR3: CASSPRDRLYSGRESSYNEQFF

D: TRBD2
V: TRBV20-1
J: TRBJ2-7
length: 15
CDR3: CSASPPGGFPYEQYF

D: -
V: TRBV20-1
J: TRBJ2-7
length: 15
CDR3: CSARDGGLDSYEQYF

D: TRBD1
V: TRBV20-1
J: TRBJ2-1
length: 13
CDR3: CSGVRDSHNEQFF

D: -
V: TRBV25-1
J: TRBJ2-7
length: 15
CDR3: CASSFRGEGSYEQYF

D: -
V: TRBV7-7
J: TRBJ2-1
length: 15
CDR3: CASSEGLSSYNEQFF

D: TRBD1
V: TRBV11-2
J: TRBJ2-5
length: 16
CDR3: CATTRGPGTGEETQYF

D: -
V: TRBV7-8
J: TRBJ2-7
length: 15
CDR3: CASSLRRVGSYEQYF

D: -
V: TRBV15
J: TRBJ2-1
length: 13
CDR3: CATSPGQHNEQFF

D: TRBD1
V: TRBV5-1
J: TRBJ2-7
length: 16
CDR3: CASSFPLDREFYEQYF

D: -
V: TRBV5-8
J: TRBJ2-1
length: 16
CDR3: CASSWGVYRSYNEQFF

D: -
V: TRBV7-2
J: TRBJ2-1
length: 14
CDR3: CASSLLRHYNEQFF

D: TRBD2
V: TRBV28
J: TRBJ2-2
length: 15
CDR3: CASSSLAGNTGELFF

D: -
V: TRBV30
J: TRBJ2-1
length: 12
CDR3: CAWTLKRNEQFF

D: TRBD1
V: TRBV7-6
J: TRBJ1-3
length: 17
CDR3: CASRQGRTGGSGNTIYF

D: TRBD2
V: TRBV7-2
J: TRBJ2-3
length: 15
CDR3: CASSLQAGATDTQYF